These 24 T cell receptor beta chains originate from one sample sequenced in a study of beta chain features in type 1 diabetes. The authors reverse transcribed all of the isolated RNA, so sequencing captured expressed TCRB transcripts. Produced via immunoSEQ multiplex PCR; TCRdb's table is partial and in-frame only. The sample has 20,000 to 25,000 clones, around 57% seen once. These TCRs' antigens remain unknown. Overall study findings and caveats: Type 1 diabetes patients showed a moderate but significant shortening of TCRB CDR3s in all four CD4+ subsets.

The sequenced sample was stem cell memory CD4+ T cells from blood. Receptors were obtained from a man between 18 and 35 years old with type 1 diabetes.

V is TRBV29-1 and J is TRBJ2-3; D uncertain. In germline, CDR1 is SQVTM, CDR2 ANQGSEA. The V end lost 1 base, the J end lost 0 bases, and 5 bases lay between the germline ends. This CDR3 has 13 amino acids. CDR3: CSVEGTSTDTQYF. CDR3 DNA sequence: TGCAGCGTTGAAGGTACTAGCACAGATACGCAGTATTTT.

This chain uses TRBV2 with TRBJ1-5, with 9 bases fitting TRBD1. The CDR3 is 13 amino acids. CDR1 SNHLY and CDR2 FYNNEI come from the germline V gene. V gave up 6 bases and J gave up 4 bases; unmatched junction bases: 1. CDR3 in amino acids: CASRTGGNQPQHF. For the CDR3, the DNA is TGTGCCAGCAGGACAGGGGGGAATCAGCCCCAGCATTTT.

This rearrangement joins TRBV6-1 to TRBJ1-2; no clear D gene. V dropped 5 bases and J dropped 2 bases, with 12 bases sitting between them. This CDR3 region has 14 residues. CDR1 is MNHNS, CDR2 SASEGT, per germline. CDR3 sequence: CASSTEYRNYGYTF. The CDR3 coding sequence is TGTGCCAGCAGTACAGAGTATCGGAACTATGGCTACACCTTC.

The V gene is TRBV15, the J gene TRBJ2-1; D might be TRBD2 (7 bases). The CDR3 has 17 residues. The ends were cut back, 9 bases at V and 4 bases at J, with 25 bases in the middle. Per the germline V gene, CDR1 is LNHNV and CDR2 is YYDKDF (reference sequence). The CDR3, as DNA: TGTGCCACGAGGACGGGGGGCGGGAGCGGGCCTTACAATGAGCAGTTCTTC. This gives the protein CATRTGGGSGPYNEQFF.

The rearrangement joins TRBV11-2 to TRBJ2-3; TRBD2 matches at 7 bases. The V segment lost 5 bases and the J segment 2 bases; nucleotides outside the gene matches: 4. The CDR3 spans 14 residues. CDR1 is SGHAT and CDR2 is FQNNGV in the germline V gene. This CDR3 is CASSKAGFTDTQYF. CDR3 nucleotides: TGTGCCAGCAGCAAAGCGGGGTTCACAGATACGCAGTATTTT.

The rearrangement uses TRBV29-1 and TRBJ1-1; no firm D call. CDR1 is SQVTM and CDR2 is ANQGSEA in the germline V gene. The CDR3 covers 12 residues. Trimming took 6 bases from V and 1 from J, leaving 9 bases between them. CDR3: CSVSDGNTEAFF. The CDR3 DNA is TGCAGCGTGAGCGACGGGAACACTGAAGCTTTCTTT.

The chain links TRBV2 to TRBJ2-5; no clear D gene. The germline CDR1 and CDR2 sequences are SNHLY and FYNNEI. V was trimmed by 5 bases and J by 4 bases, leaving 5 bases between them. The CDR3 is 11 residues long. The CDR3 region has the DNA TGTGCCAGCAGTCAGATAGAGACCCAGTACTTC. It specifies CASSQIETQYF.

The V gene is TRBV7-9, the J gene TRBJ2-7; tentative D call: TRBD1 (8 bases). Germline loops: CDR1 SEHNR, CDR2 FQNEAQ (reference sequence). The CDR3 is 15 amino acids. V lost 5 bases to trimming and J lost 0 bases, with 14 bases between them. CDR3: CASSTGGVSSYEQYF. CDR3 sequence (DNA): TGTGCCAGCAGCACAGGGGGGGTGAGCTCCTACGAGCAGTACTTC.

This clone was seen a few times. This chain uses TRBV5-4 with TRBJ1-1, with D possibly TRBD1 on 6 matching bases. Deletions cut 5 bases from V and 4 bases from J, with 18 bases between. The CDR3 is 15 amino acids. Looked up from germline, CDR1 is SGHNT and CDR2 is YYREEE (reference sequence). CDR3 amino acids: CASSPNRVWGTEAFF. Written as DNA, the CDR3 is TGTGCCAGCAGTCCGAACAGGGTCTGGGGCACTGAAGCTTTCTTT.

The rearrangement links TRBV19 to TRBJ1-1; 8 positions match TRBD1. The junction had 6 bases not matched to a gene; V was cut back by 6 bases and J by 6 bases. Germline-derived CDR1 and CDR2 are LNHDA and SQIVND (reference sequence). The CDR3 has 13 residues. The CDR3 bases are TGTGCCAGTAGCGATCAGGGGGCCGCTGAAGCTTTCTTT. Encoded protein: CASSDQGAAEAFF.

The CDR3 region has the DNA TGTGCCAGCAGCTCCCTTCGAGGGAGGGGAGACGATAACGAGCAGTACTTC. As protein: CASSSLRGRGDDNEQYF. This sequence joins TRBV7-9 and TRBJ2-7, with 7 bases identical to TRBD2. The CDR3 spans 17 residues. With V trimmed by 4 bases and J by 5 bases, 17 bases remained unmatched. Germline V gene data show CDR1 as SEHNR and CDR2 as FQNEAQ (reference sequence).

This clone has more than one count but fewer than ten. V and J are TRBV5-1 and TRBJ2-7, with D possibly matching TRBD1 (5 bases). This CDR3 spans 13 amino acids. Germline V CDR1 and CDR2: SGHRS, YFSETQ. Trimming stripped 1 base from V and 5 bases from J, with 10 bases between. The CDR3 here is CASSLTRQNEQYF. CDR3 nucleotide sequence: TGCGCCAGCAGCTTGACAAGACAGAACGAGCAGTACTTC.

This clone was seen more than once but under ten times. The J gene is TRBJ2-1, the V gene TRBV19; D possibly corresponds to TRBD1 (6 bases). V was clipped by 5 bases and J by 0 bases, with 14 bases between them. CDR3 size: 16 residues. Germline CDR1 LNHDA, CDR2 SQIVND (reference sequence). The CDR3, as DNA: TGTGCCAGTAGTGTTATAACAGGGAGCTCCTACAATGAGCAGTTCTTC. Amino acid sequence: CASSVITGSSYNEQFF. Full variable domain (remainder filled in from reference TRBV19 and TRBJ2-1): DGGITQSPKYLFRKEGQNVTLSCEQNLNHDAMYWYRQDPGQGLRLIYYSQIVNDFQKGDIAEGYSVSREKKESFPLTVTSAQKNPTAFYLCASSVITGSSYNEQFFGPGTRLTVL.

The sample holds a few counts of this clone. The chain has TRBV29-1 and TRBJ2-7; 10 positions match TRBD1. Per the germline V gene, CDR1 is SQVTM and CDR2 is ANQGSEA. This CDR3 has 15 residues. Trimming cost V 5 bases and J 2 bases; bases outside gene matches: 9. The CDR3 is CSVLNPGTGAYEQYF. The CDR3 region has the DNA TGCAGCGTTCTGAACCCCGGGACAGGGGCCTACGAGCAGTACTTC.

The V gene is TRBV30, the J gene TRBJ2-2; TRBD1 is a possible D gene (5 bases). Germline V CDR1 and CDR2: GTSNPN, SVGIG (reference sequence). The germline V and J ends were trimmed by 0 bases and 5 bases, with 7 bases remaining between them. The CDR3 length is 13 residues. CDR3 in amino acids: CAWSVAGTGELFF. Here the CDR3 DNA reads TGTGCCTGGAGTGTGGCAGGGACCGGGGAGCTGTTTTTT. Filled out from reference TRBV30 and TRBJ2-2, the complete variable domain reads SQTIHQWPATLVQPVGSPLSLECTVEGTSNPNLYWYRQAAGRGLQLLFYSVGIGQISSEVPQNLSASRPQDRQFILSSKKLLLSDSGFYLCAWSVAGTGELFFGEGSRLTVL.

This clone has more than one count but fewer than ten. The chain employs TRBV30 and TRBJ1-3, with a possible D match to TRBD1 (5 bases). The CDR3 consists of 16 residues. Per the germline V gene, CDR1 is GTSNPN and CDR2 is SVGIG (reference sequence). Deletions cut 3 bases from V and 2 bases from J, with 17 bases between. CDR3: CAWRRQTIGPGNTIYF. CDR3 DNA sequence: TGTGCCTGGAGACGACAGACAATCGGGCCTGGAAACACCATATATTTT.

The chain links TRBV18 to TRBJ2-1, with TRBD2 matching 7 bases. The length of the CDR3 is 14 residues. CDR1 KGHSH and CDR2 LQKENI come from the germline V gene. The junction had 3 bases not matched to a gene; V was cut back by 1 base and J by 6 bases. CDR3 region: CASSPQLAFNEQFF. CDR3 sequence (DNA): TGTGCCAGCTCACCACAACTAGCGTTCAATGAGCAGTTCTTC.

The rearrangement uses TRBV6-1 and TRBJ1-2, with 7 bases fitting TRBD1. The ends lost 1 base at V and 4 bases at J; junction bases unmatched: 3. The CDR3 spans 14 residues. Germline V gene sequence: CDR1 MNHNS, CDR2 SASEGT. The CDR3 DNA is TGTGCCAGCAGTGAAGAGGGGGCAGGCTATGGCTACACCTTC. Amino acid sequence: CASSEEGAGYGYTF.

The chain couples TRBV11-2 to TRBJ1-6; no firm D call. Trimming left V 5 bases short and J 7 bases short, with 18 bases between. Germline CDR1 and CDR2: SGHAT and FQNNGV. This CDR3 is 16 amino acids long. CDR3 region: CASSPNSGMRNSPLHF. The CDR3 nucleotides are TGTGCCAGCAGCCCCAATTCGGGGATGCGGAATTCACCCCTCCACTTT. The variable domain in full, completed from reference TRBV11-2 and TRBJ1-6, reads EAGVAQSPRYKIIEKRQSVAFWCNPISGHATLYWYQQILGQGPKLLIQFQNNGVVDDSQLPKDRFSAERLKGVDSTLKIQPAKLEDSAVYLCASSPNSGMRNSPLHFGNGTRLTVT.

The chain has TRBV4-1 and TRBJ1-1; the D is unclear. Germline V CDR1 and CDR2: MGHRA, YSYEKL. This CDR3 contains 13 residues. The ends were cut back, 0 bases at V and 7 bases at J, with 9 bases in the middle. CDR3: CASSQDWAGEAFF. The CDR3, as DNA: TGCGCCAGCAGCCAAGATTGGGCAGGTGAAGCTTTCTTT.

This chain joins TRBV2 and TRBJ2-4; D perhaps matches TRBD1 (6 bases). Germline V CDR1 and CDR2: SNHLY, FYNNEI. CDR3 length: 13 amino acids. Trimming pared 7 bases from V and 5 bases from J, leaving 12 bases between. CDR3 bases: TGTGCCAGCAAGATGGACAGCCAAAACATTCAGTACTTC. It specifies CASKMDSQNIQYF.

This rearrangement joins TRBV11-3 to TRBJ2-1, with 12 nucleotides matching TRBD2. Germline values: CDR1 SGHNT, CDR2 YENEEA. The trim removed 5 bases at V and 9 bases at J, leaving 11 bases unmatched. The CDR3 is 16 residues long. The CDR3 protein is CASSPTLAGGRFEQFF. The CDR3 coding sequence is TGTGCCAGCAGCCCGACCCTAGCGGGAGGGCGGTTTGAGCAGTTCTTC.

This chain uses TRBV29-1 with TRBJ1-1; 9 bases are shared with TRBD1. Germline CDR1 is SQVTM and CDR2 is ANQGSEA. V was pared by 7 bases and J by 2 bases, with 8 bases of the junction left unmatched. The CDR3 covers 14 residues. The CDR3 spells CSASVGQGNTEAFF. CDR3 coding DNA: TGCAGCGCCTCAGTGGGACAGGGAAACACTGAAGCTTTCTTT.

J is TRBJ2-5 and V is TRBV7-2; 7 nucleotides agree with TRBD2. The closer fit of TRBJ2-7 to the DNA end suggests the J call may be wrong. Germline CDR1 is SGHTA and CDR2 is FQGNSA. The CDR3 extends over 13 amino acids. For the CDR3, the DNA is TGTGCCAGCGGAACACTAGCGTCCTACGAGCAGTACTTC. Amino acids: CASGTLASYEQYF.